The present T cell receptor beta chain was sequenced within a study of shared clonotypes between healthy human individuals. About the study: The donor group consisted of a couple of women and three men, aged 18 to 49.

CDR3 length: 16 amino acids. With V trimmed by 4 bases and J by 9 bases, 11 bases remained unmatched. The germline CDR1 and CDR2 sequences are SGHRS and YFSETQ. Subsets obtained from CD4+ cells comprised CD45RA+ naive and CD45RA-negative memory cells. TCRdb keeps only in-frame clones here, not all; method: immunoSEQ multiplex PCR. Of roughly 680,000 clones detected, approximately 77% appear once; the ten largest clones hold around 1.7%. The sequence derives from a woman in her twenties or thirties in good health. The specimen was memory CD4+ T cells sorted from blood. Subset: CD45RA-negative fraction. V gene TRBV5-1 combines with J gene TRBJ2-1, with 12 bases fitting TRBD2. This CDR3 is CASSASLAGGHSEQFF. The CDR3 DNA reads as TGCGCCAGCAGCGCCTCGCTAGCGGGAGGGCACAGTGAGCAGTTCTTC.